The next 21 T cell receptor beta chains were all read from a single sample in a study of blood T cell repertoires in COVID-19. Profiled with immunoSEQ multiplex PCR; TCRdb holds only in-frame clones, not every one. The sample consists of about 240,000 clones, around 89% of them appearing once. The sequenced sample consisted of PBMCs or T cells enriched from blood (not recorded which). These receptor sequences come from a woman aged 25 to 39 who had recovered from COVID-19.

The chain links TRBV28 to TRBJ1-4; TRBD1 is a possible D gene (6 bases). V lost 3 bases and J 8 bases, leaving 25 bases between the germline ends. The CDR3 sequence is 18 residues long. Germline assignment: CDR1 MDHEN and CDR2 SYDVKM. The CDR3 DNA follows: TGTGCCAGCAGTTTGGTTGGTGCCGCGGGGGGCAATGGAGAAAAACTGTTTTTT. Translating it yields CASSLVGAAGGNGEKLFF.

The chain combines TRBV3-1 (or the pseudogene TRBV3-2) with TRBJ1-5, with TRBD1 identical over 7 bases. The CDR3 sequence is 13 residues long. Germline V gene lookup returns CDR1 LGHDT and CDR2 YNNKEL (reference sequence). Losses at the gene ends were 7 bases for V and 2 bases for J; bases not matched to a gene: 2. The CDR3 protein is CASKGTGNQPQHF. The CDR3 nucleotides read TGTGCCAGCAAGGGGACAGGCAATCAGCCCCAGCATTTT.

V and J are TRBV7-6 and TRBJ1-1; TRBD1 is a possible D gene (6 bases). The V end lost 5 bases, the J end lost 0 bases, and 7 bases lay between the germline ends. The CDR3 is 13 residues long. The germline V gene encodes CDR1 SGHVS and CDR2 FNYEAQ. CDR3 coding DNA: TGTGCCAGCAGCCGGACAGTGAACACTGAAGCTTTCTTT. It yields the protein CASSRTVNTEAFF.

The rearrangement uses TRBV4-3 and TRBJ1-1, with TRBD1 matching over 8 bases. From germline, CDR1 is LGHNA and CDR2 YSLEER. The junction had 6 bases not matched to a gene; V was cut back by 0 bases and J by 6 bases. The CDR3 spans 15 residues. The CDR3 protein is CASSQDWQGASEAFF. The CDR3 DNA follows: TGCGCCAGCAGCCAAGATTGGCAGGGGGCTTCTGAAGCTTTCTTT.

CDR3 DNA sequence: TGTGCCAGCAGCCAAGTTCTCCCACAGGCTCTGGGTTCACCCCTCCACTTT. It specifies CASSQVLPQALGSPLHF. J is TRBJ1-6 and V is TRBV4-2, with a weak D call TRBD1 (5 bases). Germline CDR1 reads LGHNA; CDR2 reads YNFKEQ. The CDR3 extends over 17 amino acids. Trimming shortened V by 1 base and J by 9 bases, and 19 bases separated the two germline ends.

This chain uses TRBV20-1 with TRBJ1-3; no clear D. The CDR3 has 10 residues. V dropped 8 bases and J dropped 4 bases, with 6 bases sitting between them. The germline V gene encodes CDR1 DFQATT and CDR2 SNEGSKA (reference sequence). CDR3: CSFVGNTIYF. CDR3 DNA: TGCAGTTTCGTCGGAAACACCATATATTTT.

The J gene is TRBJ1-1, the V gene TRBV19; the match to TRBD1 covers 9 bases. Germline V gene sequence: CDR1 LNHDA, CDR2 SQIVND (reference sequence). V lost 7 bases, J lost 4 bases, and 13 bases stayed unmatched. The CDR3 length is 16 residues. CDR3 coding DNA: TGTGCCAGTACCCTCAGGACAGGGGCGTCGGTCACTGAAGCTTTCTTT. Residues: CASTLRTGASVTEAFF. The variable domain in full, with the rest retrieved from reference TRBV19 and TRBJ1-1, is DGGITQSPKYLFRKEGQNVTLSCEQNLNHDAMYWYRQDPGQGLRLIYYSQIVNDFQKGDIAEGYSVSREKKESFPLTVTSAQKNPTAFYLCASTLRTGASVTEAFFGQGTRLTVV.

This clone was detected once. The V gene is TRBV18, the J gene TRBJ1-1, with D unresolved. Looked up from germline, CDR1 is KGHSH and CDR2 is LQKENI. The CDR3 has 15 amino acids. Trimming shortened V by 2 bases and J by 0 bases, and 10 bases separated the two germline ends. The CDR3 DNA is TGTGCCAGCTCACCAAGCGTGGCTATGAACACTGAAGCTTTCTTT. It codes for CASSPSVAMNTEAFF.

V gene TRBV2 combines with J gene TRBJ1-1; D is perhaps TRBD1 (6 bases). Germline V gene sequence: CDR1 SNHLY, CDR2 FYNNEI. Trimming took 11 bases from V and 1 from J, leaving 14 bases between them. The CDR3 spans 13 residues. The CDR3 is CAGSGQRNTEAFF. The CDR3 DNA reads as TGTGCCGGGAGCGGACAGCGGAACACTGAAGCTTTCTTT.

The chain uses TRBV6-1 and TRBJ2-7, with 7 positions matching TRBD2. Looked up from germline, CDR1 is MNHNS and CDR2 is SASEGT. Trimming at V came to 1 base and at J to 6 bases, leaving 3 bases not matched to a gene. This CDR3 comprises 13 residues. CDR3 amino acids: CASSEVSSGEQYF. The CDR3 DNA reads as TGTGCCAGCAGTGAAGTCTCTAGCGGCGAGCAGTACTTC.

This chain connects TRBV2 to TRBJ2-5; possibly TRBD2 for D (6 bases). Germline V CDR1 and CDR2: SNHLY, FYNNEI. The CDR3 is 13 amino acids. V was trimmed by 6 bases and J by 5 bases, leaving 13 bases between them. The CDR3 loop is CASREGPGETQYF. Here the CDR3 DNA reads TGTGCCAGCAGGGAGGGCCCGGGGGAGACCCAGTACTTC. The full variable domain, its missing parts supplied by reference TRBV2 and TRBJ2-5, is EPEVTQTPSHQVTQMGQEVILRCVPISNHLYFYWYRQILGQKVEFLVSFYNNEISEKSEIFDDQFSVERPDGSNFTLKIRSTKLEDSAMYFCASREGPGETQYFGPGTRLLVL.

The V call is TRBV28, the J call TRBJ2-3, with D perhaps matching TRBD2 (6 bases). Germline-derived CDR1 and CDR2 are MDHEN and SYDVKM. The CDR3 extends over 20 amino acids. V lost 4 bases and J lost 2, with 28 bases in between. The CDR3 loop is CASSSLTSLQHRWDTDTQYF. The CDR3 DNA follows: TGTGCCAGCAGTTCCCTAACTAGCCTCCAACACCGGTGGGACACAGATACGCAGTATTTT.

The chain is built from TRBV7-2 and TRBJ1-1; D remains ambiguous. The CDR3 contains 13 residues. V was shortened by 7 bases and J by 0 bases, with 9 bases between the two germline ends. CDR1 and CDR2 from the germline V gene are SGHTA and FQGNSA. The CDR3 nucleotides read TGTGCCAGCACGACTCGGGTGAACACTGAAGCTTTCTTT. It encodes CASTTRVNTEAFF.

This clone has a handful of counts. The chain uses TRBV27 and TRBJ2-7; TRBD2 matches 8 bases. The CDR3 runs to 15 residues. Germline values: CDR1 MNHEY, CDR2 SMNVEV (reference sequence). Trimming removed 3 bases from V and 4 bases from J; junction bases left unmatched: 8. CDR3 region: CASSFLLAGGYEQYF. CDR3 DNA sequence: TGTGCCAGCAGTTTCCTGCTAGCGGGTGGGTACGAGCAGTACTTC.

The chain couples TRBV3-1 (or the pseudogene TRBV3-2) to TRBJ1-4; a possible D gene is TRBD1 (5 bases). V was pared by 5 bases and J by 4 bases, with 17 bases between. The CDR3 consists of 16 residues. The germline V gene encodes CDR1 LGHDT and CDR2 YNNKEL (reference sequence). The DNA of the CDR3 is TGTGCCAGCAGCGTTCGCGGGGGGACTAATAATGAAAAACTGTTTTTT. It yields the protein CASSVRGGTNNEKLFF.

This chain uses TRBV7-9 with TRBJ2-1; 14 bases are a match to TRBD2. The CDR3 covers 15 residues. Germline CDR1 SEHNR, CDR2 FQNEAQ (reference sequence). V lost 4 bases, J lost 12 bases, and 8 bases stayed unmatched. CDR3 sequence: CASSSSGLAGGAQFF. For the CDR3, the DNA is TGTGCCAGCAGCTCCTCCGGACTAGCGGGAGGTGCGCAGTTCTTC.

The chain recombines TRBV15 with TRBJ1-5, with TRBD1 matching 7 bases. The CDR3 runs 15 residues. The V and J ends lost 3 bases and 2 bases, in that order; junction bases with no gene match: 4. Per the germline V gene, CDR1 is LNHNV and CDR2 is YYDKDF (reference sequence). Here the CDR3 reads CATSSSGQGNQPQHF. CDR3 nucleotides: TGTGCCACCAGCAGTTCCGGACAGGGCAATCAGCCCCAGCATTTT.

The genes are TRBV18 and TRBJ2-1; TRBD2 matches at 11 bases. The length of the CDR3 is 16 residues. CDR1 is KGHSH and CDR2 is LQKENI in the germline V gene. V was pared by 0 bases and J by 7 bases, with 5 bases of the junction left unmatched. Here the CDR3 DNA reads TGTGCCAGCTCACCACCGGACACTAGCGGGAGAAATGAGCAGTTCTTC. Protein sequence: CASSPPDTSGRNEQFF.

This clone was detected a few times. J is TRBJ2-1 and V is TRBV11-2, with TRBD2 matching over 13 bases. The CDR3 loop spans 18 amino acids. V lost 4 bases to trimming and J lost 8 bases; unmatched junction nucleotides: 14. Germline loops: CDR1 SGHAT, CDR2 FQNNGV. This chain's CDR3 is CASSSRRTSGSRSHEQFF. CDR3 nucleotide sequence: TGTGCCAGCAGCTCCCGCCGGACTAGCGGGAGTAGGTCCCATGAGCAGTTCTTC.

The chain employs TRBV7-2 and TRBJ2-3, with 13 bases identical to TRBD2. Germline CDR1 is SGHTA and CDR2 is FQGNSA. The V segment lost 5 bases and the J segment 5 bases; nucleotides outside the gene matches: 7. The CDR3 contains 16 residues. The chain's CDR3 is CASSTGTSGEGDTQYF. Written as DNA, the CDR3 is TGTGCCAGCAGCACGGGGACTAGCGGGGAAGGAGATACGCAGTATTTT.

The chain links TRBV23-1 to TRBJ2-7, with D unclear. TRBV23-1 is placed among ORFs of uncertain function. V lost 0 bases and J lost 4, with 10 bases in between. The CDR3 covers 14 residues. The CDR3, as DNA: TGCGCCAGCAGTCAATCGGGCAGAACATACGAGCAGTACTTC. Its translation: CASSQSGRTYEQYF.